Following are 28 T cell receptor beta chains from one sample sequenced in a study of Tregs in tolerant kidney transplant recipients. Only in-frame clones appear in the TCRdb table, and some are missing; sequencing was by immunoSEQ multiplex PCR. The sample lists approximately 16,000 clones, 85% to 95% seen once, with 10% to 15% in the top ten. What was sequenced was CD8+ T cells from blood. The receptors come from a human donor in good health.

The CDR3 bases are TGTGCCAGCAGTCGTACATTAGGGGGTGAAAAACTGTTTTTT. It specifies CASSRTLGGEKLFF. The chain employs TRBV6-5 and TRBJ1-4; D possibly corresponds to TRBD1 (6 bases). Germline loops: CDR1 MNHEY, CDR2 SVGAGI. V dropped 5 bases and J dropped 7 bases, with 14 bases sitting between them. CDR3 size: 14 residues.

V and J are TRBV7-9 and TRBJ2-5; TRBD2 matches 11 bases. V was pared by 4 bases and J by 4 bases, with 8 bases of the junction left unmatched. CDR1 is SEHNR, CDR2 FQNEAQ, per germline (reference sequence). CDR3 size: 16 residues. The CDR3 spells CASSSTSGGSGETQYF. The CDR3 nucleotides are TGTGCCAGCAGCTCTACTAGCGGGGGCTCCGGAGAGACCCAGTACTTC.

This chain joins TRBV11-2 and TRBJ2-1; 11 bases agree with TRBD1. Germline CDR1 is SGHAT and CDR2 is FQNNGV. There are 17 residues in the CDR3. Losses at the gene ends were 3 bases for V and 7 bases for J; bases not matched to a gene: 11. CDR3: CASSFYGTGGPGNEQFF. CDR3 coding DNA: TGTGCCAGCAGCTTCTACGGGACAGGGGGGCCCGGGAATGAGCAGTTCTTC.

The chain combines TRBV30 with TRBJ1-5; TRBD1 aligns across 8 bases. The CDR3 totals 14 residues. CDR1 is GTSNPN and CDR2 is SVGIG in the germline V gene (reference sequence). Trimming at V came to 4 bases and at J to 2 bases, leaving 4 bases not matched to a gene. Here the CDR3 DNA reads TGTGCCTGGACCCCGGGACAGGGCAATCAGCCCCAGCATTTT. Translating gives CAWTPGQGNQPQHF.

The chain links TRBV5-1 to TRBJ2-7; D is ambiguous. V lost 2 bases and J lost 2, with 14 bases in between. CDR1 and CDR2 from the germline V gene are SGHRS and YFSETQ. The CDR3 covers 15 residues. The CDR3 is CASSLLGTSTYEQYF. CDR3 DNA sequence: TGCGCCAGCAGCTTACTTGGCACTTCCACCTACGAGCAGTACTTC.

This rearrangement joins TRBV6-1 to TRBJ2-4; tentative D call: TRBD2 (5 bases). Germline V lookup: CDR1 MNHNS, CDR2 SASEGT. CDR3 length: 15 residues. Trimming shortened V by 5 bases and J by 1 base, and 12 bases separated the two germline ends. The CDR3 region has the DNA TGTGCCAGCAGTCGCTCGAGGGCGGCCAAAAACATTCAGTACTTC. Translated, it gives CASSRSRAAKNIQYF.

The rearrangement links TRBV10-3 to TRBJ1-6; 9 bases are shared with TRBD1. Trimming removed 6 bases from V and 7 bases from J; junction bases left unmatched: 7. Germline loops: CDR1 ENHRY, CDR2 SYGVKD. This CDR3 comprises 15 residues. DNA of the CDR3: TGTGCCATCAGATCGGAAACAGGGGGCAATTCACCCCTCCACTTT. Translating gives CAIRSETGGNSPLHF.

The chain uses TRBV11-2 and TRBJ1-4; D remains ambiguous. Trimming pared 5 bases from V and 8 bases from J, leaving 15 bases between. The germline V gene encodes CDR1 SGHAT and CDR2 FQNNGV. The CDR3 totals 14 residues. In DNA, the CDR3 is TGTGCCAGCAGCCCAGGAGGCTGGTCCGAAAAACTGTTTTTT. It is translated as CASSPGGWSEKLFF.

J is TRBJ2-7 and V is TRBV7-9; D is ambiguous. The CDR3 spans 13 residues. Deletions cut 2 bases from V and 5 bases from J, with 10 bases between. Germline-derived CDR1 and CDR2 are SEHNR and FQNEAQ (reference sequence). CDR3 nucleotide sequence: TGTGCCAGCAGCTTACGGCAGTCCGACGAGCAGTACTTC. This sequence encodes CASSLRQSDEQYF.

This clone occurred a few times. The chain carries TRBV5-1 and TRBJ2-3; the D gene is possibly TRBD2 (6 bases). Looked up from germline, CDR1 is SGHRS and CDR2 is YFSETQ. CDR3 size: 17 residues. Trimming removed 0 bases from V and 0 bases from J, with 14 bases in between. The CDR3 loop is CASSLAFSGESTDTQYF. The CDR3 nucleotides are TGCGCCAGCAGCTTGGCCTTTTCGGGGGAAAGCACAGATACGCAGTATTTT.

V gene TRBV10-3 combines with J gene TRBJ1-3; 11 bases map to TRBD1. CDR1 and CDR2 from the germline V gene are ENHRY and SYGVKD. V dropped 3 bases and J dropped 2; count of bases not matched to a gene: 6. The length of the CDR3 is 17 residues. The DNA of the CDR3 is TGTGCCATCAGTGAACCGGACAGGGGGCGAGCTGGAAACACCATATATTTT. Amino acid sequence: CAISEPDRGRAGNTIYF.

In this sample, this clone turned up once. This chain connects TRBV10-3 to TRBJ2-4, with 10 positions matching TRBD1. The CDR3 runs 18 residues. Germline V CDR1 and CDR2: ENHRY, SYGVKD. The junction had 7 bases not matched to a gene; V was cut back by 0 bases and J by 2 bases. CDR3 coding DNA: TGTGCCATCAGTGAGTCTATAAGGGACAGGGGAACCAAAAACATTCAGTACTTC. It translates to CAISESIRDRGTKNIQYF.

The chain carries TRBV27 and TRBJ2-1; D may be TRBD2 (5 bases). The CDR3 is 15 residues long. V shed 5 bases and J shed 3 bases, with 14 bases lying between them. CDR1 is MNHEY and CDR2 is SMNVEV in the germline V gene (reference sequence). CDR3 coding DNA: TGTGCCAGCAGTCCCAAGGAGCGGCTCTACAATGAGCAGTTCTTC. It is translated as CASSPKERLYNEQFF.

The chain recombines TRBV7-9 with TRBJ2-3; TRBD1 matches 8 bases. This CDR3 is built from 16 residues. Germline V lookup: CDR1 SEHNR, CDR2 FQNEAQ (reference sequence). With V trimmed by 0 bases and J by 5 bases, 7 bases remained unmatched. The CDR3, as DNA: TGTGCCAGCAGCTTAGCCTCGGACAGGGTAGGAGATACGCAGTATTTT. It yields the protein CASSLASDRVGDTQYF.

The chain uses TRBV27 and TRBJ1-1; tentatively, D is TRBD1 (5 bases). V lost 7 bases to trimming and J lost 0 bases, with 15 bases between them. This CDR3 spans 15 amino acids. CDR1 MNHEY and CDR2 SMNVEV come from the germline V gene (reference sequence). CDR3 in amino acids: CASTPGGSMNTEAFF. The CDR3 DNA follows: TGTGCCAGCACACCCGGGGGTTCCATGAACACTGAAGCTTTCTTT.

The V and J genes are TRBV5-1 and TRBJ1-3, with 8 bases that match TRBD1. This CDR3 comprises 18 residues. J lost 0 bases, V lost 2 bases, and 10 bases had no gene match. The germline CDR1 and CDR2 sequences are SGHRS and YFSETQ. The CDR3 reads CASSFGGGQAPSGNTIYF. CDR3 sequence (DNA): TGCGCCAGCAGCTTTGGGGGGGGACAGGCCCCCTCTGGAAACACCATATATTTT.

V and J are TRBV2 and TRBJ2-7; the D gene could be TRBD1 or TRBD2 (5 bases each). With 7 bases removed from V and 0 bases from J, the gap between germline ends came to 13 bases. The CDR3 covers 14 residues. Germline CDR1 reads SNHLY; CDR2 reads FYNNEI. CDR3 bases: TGTGCCAGCAAAGGGACCTACCTCTCCTACGAGCAGTACTTC. Translation gives CASKGTYLSYEQYF.

This chain joins TRBV12-5 and TRBJ2-7; no reliable D call. This CDR3 has 13 amino acids. The ends were cut back, 1 base at V and 4 bases at J, with 8 bases in the middle. CDR1 and CDR2 (germline): LGHNT, FRNRAP. The CDR3: CASGLGELYEQYF. CDR3 in DNA: TGTGCTAGTGGTTTGGGAGAACTGTACGAGCAGTACTTC.

The genes are TRBV7-9 and TRBJ2-3; D not resolved. This CDR3 contains 11 residues. The V gene's germline CDR1 is SEHNR and CDR2 FQNEAQ (reference sequence). V lost 9 bases, J lost 2 bases, and 6 bases lay in between. The CDR3 region is CASVFTDTQYF. The CDR3 bases are TGTGCCAGTGTTTTCACAGATACGCAGTATTTT.

The CDR3 DNA follows: TGCGCCAGCAAAGGAAGGGAGCGGGAGGCCGACTACGAGCAGTACTTC. As protein: CASKGREREADYEQYF. This chain joins TRBV5-1 and TRBJ2-7; TRBD2 matches at 9 bases. This CDR3 contains 16 residues. J lost 3 bases, V lost 6 bases, and 13 bases had no gene match. Germline V lookup: CDR1 SGHRS, CDR2 YFSETQ.

The chain carries TRBV30 and TRBJ1-5; TRBD1 is a possible D gene (6 bases). The CDR3 consists of 13 residues. Germline V gene sequence: CDR1 GTSNPN, CDR2 SVGIG (reference sequence). Trimming stripped 6 bases from V and 2 bases from J, with 11 bases between. The CDR3, as DNA: TGTGCCTGTGACGACAGGCGCAATCAGCCCCAGCATTTT. Translated, it gives CACDDRRNQPQHF.

The rearrangement links TRBV19 to TRBJ1-2; D is possibly TRBD1 (6 bases). The CDR3 has 18 residues. The V and J ends lost 1 base and 0 bases respectively, with 18 bases between them. In germline, CDR1 is LNHDA, CDR2 SQIVND (reference sequence). The CDR3 nucleotides are TGTGCCAGTAGTATAGTCCAGACAGGTCTTCCCCCTAACTATGGCTACACCTTC. Residues: CASSIVQTGLPPNYGYTF.

J is TRBJ2-7 and V is TRBV6-1; no clear D. The CDR3 runs 13 residues. Deletions cut 7 bases from V and 3 bases from J, with 13 bases between. Germline CDR1 reads MNHNS; CDR2 reads SASEGT. Here the CDR3 reads CASTFGPHYEQYF. DNA for the CDR3: TGTGCCAGCACCTTCGGTCCGCACTACGAGCAGTACTTC.

This chain connects TRBV11-1 to TRBJ2-7, with TRBD1 identical over 7 bases. V was pared by 5 bases and J by 1 base, with 8 bases of the junction left unmatched. This CDR3 has 15 amino acids. CDR1 SGHAT and CDR2 FQDESV come from the germline V gene (reference sequence). The chain's CDR3 is CASSPTGIGSYEQYF. The CDR3 region has the DNA TGTGCCAGCAGCCCGACAGGGATCGGGTCCTACGAGCAGTACTTC.

The rearrangement uses TRBV7-2 and TRBJ2-7; 7 bases fit TRBD2. The CDR3 length is 12 residues. From germline, CDR1 is SGHTA and CDR2 FQGNSA. V lost 0 bases to trimming and J lost 7 bases; unmatched junction nucleotides: 0. Here the CDR3 DNA reads TGTGCCAGCAGCTTAGCACTAGCGGAGCAGTACTTC. This codes for CASSLALAEQYF.

This rearrangement joins TRBV28 to TRBJ1-2; D is ambiguous. Germline CDR1 reads MDHEN; CDR2 reads SYDVKM. The V gene lost 3 bases and the J gene lost 0 bases, with 20 bases spanning the gap. The CDR3 contains 18 residues. DNA for the CDR3: TGTGCCAGCAGTTTCTTGCGAACAATGGCGAGACCTAACTATGGCTACACCTTC. Its protein is CASSFLRTMARPNYGYTF.

The chain uses TRBV11-2 and TRBJ2-3; 10 nucleotides match TRBD2. V trimming: 8 bases; J trimming: 2 bases; junction bases outside the gene matches: 7. The V gene's germline CDR1 is SGHAT and CDR2 FQNNGV. CDR3 length equals 15 residues. For the CDR3, the DNA is TGTGCCAGCGGAACCGGGACTAGCGTCACAGATACGCAGTATTTT. Amino acid sequence: CASGTGTSVTDTQYF.

This chain connects TRBV9 to TRBJ2-3, with D maybe TRBD1 (6 bases). V was clipped by 3 bases and J by 6 bases, with 8 bases between them. The germline gives CDR1 SGDLS, CDR2 YYNGEE. The CDR3 length is 12 residues. The CDR3: CASSEQGDTQYF. In DNA, the CDR3 is TGTGCCAGCAGCGAGCAGGGGGATACGCAGTATTTT.